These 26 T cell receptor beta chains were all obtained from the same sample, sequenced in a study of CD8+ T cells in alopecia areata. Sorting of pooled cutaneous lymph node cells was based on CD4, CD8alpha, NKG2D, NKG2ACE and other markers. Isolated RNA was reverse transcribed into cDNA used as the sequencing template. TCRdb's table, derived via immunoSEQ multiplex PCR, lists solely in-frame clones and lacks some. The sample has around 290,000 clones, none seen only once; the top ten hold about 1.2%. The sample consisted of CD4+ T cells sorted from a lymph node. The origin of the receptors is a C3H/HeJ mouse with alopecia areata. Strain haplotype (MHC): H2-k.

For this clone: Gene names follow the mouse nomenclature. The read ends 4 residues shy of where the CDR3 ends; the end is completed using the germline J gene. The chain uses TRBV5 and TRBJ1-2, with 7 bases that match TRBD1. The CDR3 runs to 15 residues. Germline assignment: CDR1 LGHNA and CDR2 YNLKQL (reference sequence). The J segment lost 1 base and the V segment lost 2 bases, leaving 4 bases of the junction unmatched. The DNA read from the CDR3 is TGTGCCAGCAGCCAAAACCGGGACAGAAACTCC. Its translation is CASSQNRDRNS. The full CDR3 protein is CASSQNRDRNSDYTF.

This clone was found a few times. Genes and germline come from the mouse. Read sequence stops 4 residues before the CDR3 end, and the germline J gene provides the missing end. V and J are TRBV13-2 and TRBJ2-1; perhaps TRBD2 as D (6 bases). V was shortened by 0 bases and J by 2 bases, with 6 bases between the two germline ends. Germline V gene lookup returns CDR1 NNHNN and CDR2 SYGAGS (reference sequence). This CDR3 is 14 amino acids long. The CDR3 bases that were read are TGTGCCAGCGGTGATGTGGGGGACTATGCT. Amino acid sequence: CASGDVGDYA. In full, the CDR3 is CASGDVGDYAEQFF.

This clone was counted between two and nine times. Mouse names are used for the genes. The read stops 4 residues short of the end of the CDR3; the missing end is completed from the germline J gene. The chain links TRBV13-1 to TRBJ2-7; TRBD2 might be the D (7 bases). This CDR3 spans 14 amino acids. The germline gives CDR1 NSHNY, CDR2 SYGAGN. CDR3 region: CASSDGGRGYEQYF. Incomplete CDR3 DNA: TGTGCCAGCAGTGACGGGGGGCGGGGATAT.

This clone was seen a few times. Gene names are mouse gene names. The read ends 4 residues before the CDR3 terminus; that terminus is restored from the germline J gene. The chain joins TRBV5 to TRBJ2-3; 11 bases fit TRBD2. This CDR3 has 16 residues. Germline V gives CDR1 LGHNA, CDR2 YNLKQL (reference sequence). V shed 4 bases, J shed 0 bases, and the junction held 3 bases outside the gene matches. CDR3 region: CASSLGLGGSAETLYF. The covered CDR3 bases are TGTGCCAGCAGCCTCGGACTGGGGGGTAGTGCAGAA.

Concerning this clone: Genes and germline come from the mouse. Incomplete CDR3 DNA: TGTGCCAGCAGCCAACCGGGACAGTACACA. Its protein is CASSQPGQYT. The CDR3 as a whole reads CASSQPGQYTEVFF. The gene calls are TRBV5 and TRBJ1-1; 7 nucleotides align to TRBD1. Sequencing ends 4 residues short of the CDR3 end; the germline J gene provides the rest. The CDR3 has 14 amino acids. Losses at the gene ends were 2 bases for V and 3 bases for J; bases not matched to a gene: 3. Germline CDR1 is LGHNA and CDR2 is YNLKQL (reference sequence).

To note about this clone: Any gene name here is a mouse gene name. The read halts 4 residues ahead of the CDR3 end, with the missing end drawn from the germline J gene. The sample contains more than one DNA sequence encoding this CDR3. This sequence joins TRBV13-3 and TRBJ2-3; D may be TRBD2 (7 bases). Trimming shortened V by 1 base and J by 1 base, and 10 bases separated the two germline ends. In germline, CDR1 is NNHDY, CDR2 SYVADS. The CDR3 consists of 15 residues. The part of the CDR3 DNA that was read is TGTGCCAGCAGTGATAGGGGGGGTGGTGCAGAA. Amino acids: CASSDRGGGAE. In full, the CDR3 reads CASSDRGGGAETLYF.

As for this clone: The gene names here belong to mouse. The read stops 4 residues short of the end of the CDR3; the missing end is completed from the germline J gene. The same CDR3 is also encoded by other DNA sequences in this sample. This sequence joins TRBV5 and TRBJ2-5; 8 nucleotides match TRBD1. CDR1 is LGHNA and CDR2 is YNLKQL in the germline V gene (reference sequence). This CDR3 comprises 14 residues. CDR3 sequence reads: CASSLGTGGDTQYF. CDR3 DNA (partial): TGTGCCAGCAGCCTCGGGACAGGAGGGGAC.

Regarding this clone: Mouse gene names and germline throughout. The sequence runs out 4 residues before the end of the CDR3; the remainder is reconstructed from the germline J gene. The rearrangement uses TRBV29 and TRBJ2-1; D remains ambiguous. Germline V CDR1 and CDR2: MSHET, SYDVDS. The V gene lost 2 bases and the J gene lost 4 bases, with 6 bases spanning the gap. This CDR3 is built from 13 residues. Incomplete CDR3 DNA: TGTGCTAGCAGTTTACACAGATATGCT. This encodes CASSLHRYA. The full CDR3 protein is CASSLHRYAEQFF.

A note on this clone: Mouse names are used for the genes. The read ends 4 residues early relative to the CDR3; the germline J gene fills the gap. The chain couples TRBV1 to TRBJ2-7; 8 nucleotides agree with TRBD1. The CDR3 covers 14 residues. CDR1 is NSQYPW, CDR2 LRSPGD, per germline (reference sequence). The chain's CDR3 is CTCSADRGLYEQYF. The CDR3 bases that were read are TGCACCTGCAGTGCAGACAGGGGGCTTTAT.

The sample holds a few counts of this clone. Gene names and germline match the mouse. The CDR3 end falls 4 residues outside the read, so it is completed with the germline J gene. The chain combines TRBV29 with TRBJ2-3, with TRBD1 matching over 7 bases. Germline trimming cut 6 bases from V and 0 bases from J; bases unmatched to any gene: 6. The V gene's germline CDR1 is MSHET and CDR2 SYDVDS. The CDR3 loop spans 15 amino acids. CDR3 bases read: TGTGCTAGCAGCCGTACAGGGGTTAGTGCAGAA. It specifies CASSRTGVSAE. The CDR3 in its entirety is CASSRTGVSAETLYF.

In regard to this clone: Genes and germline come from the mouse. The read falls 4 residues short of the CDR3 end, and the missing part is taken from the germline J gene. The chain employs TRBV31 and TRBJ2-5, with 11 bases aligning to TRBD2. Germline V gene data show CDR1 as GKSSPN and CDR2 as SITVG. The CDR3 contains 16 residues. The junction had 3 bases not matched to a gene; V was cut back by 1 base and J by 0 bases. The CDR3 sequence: CAWSPTGGVNQDTQYF. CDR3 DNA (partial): TGTGCCTGGAGTCCGACTGGGGGGGTTAACCAAGAC.

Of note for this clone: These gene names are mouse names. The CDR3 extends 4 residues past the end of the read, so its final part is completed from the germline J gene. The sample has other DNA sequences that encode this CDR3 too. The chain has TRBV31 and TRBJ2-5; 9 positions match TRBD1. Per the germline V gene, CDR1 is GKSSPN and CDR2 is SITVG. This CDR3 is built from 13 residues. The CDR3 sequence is CAWSPDRGDTQYF. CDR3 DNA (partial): TGTGCCTGGAGTCCGGACAGGGGAGAC.

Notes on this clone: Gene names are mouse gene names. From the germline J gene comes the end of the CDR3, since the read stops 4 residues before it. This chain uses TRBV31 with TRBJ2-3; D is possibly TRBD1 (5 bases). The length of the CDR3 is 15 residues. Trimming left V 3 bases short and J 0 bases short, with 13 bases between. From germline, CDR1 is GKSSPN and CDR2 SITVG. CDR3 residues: CAWSPRQSSAETLYF. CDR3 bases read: TGTGCCTGGAGCCCCAGACAGTCTAGTGCAGAA.

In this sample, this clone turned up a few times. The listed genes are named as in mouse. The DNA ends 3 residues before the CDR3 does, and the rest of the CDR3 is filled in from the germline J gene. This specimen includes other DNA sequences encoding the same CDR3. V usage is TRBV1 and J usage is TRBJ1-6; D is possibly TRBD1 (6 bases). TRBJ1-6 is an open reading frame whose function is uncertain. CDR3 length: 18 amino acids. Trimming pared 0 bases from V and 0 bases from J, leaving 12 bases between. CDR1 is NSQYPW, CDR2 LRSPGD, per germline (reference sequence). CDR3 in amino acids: CTCSADRGGPSYNSPLYF. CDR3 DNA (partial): TGCACCTGCAGTGCAGATAGGGGGGGGCCTTCCTATAATTCGCCC.

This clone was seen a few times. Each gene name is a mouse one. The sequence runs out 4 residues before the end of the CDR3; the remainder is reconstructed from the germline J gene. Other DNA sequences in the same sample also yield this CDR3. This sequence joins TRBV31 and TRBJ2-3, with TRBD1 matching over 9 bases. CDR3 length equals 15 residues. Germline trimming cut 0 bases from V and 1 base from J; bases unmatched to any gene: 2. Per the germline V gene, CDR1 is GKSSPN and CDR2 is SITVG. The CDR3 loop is CAWSLDRGGAETLYF. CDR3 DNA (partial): TGTGCCTGGAGTCTAGACAGGGGGGGTGCAGAA. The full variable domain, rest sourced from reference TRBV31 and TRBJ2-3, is AQTIHQWPVAEIKAVGSPLSLGCTIKGKSSPNLYWYWQATGGTLQQLFYSITVGQVESVVQLNLSASRPKDDQFILSTEKLLLSHSGFYLCAWSLDRGGAETLYFGSGTRLTVL.

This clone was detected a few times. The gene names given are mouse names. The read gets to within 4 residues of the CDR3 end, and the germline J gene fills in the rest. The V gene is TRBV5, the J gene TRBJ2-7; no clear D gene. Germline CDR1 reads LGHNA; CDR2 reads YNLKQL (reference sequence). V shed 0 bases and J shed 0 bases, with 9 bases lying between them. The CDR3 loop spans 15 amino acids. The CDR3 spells CASSQDPRSSYEQYF. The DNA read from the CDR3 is TGTGCCAGCAGCCAAGATCCCAGGAGCTCCTAT.

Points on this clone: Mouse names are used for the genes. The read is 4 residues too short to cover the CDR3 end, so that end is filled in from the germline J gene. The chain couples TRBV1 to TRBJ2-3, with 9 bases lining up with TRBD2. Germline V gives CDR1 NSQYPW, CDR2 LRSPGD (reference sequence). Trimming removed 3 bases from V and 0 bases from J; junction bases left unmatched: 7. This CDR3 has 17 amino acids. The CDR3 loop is CTCSAPLGGESAETLYF. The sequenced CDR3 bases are TGCACCTGCAGTGCCCCTCTGGGGGGGGAGAGTGCAGAA.

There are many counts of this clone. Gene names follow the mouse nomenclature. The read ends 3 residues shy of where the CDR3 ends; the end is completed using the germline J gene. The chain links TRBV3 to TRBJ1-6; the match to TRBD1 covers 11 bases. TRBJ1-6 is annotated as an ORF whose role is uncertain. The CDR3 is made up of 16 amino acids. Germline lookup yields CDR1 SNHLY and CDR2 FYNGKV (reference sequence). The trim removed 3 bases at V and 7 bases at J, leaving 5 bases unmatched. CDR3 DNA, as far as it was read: TGTGCCAGCAGCTTCCGGGACAGGGGGTCCAATTCGCCC. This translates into CASSFRDRGSNSP. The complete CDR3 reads CASSFRDRGSNSPLYF.

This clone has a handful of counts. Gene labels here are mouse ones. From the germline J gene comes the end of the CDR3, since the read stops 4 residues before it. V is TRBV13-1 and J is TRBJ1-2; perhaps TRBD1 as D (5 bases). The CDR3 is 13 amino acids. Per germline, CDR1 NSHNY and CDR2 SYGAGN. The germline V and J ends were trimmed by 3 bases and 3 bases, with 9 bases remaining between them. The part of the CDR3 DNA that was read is TGTGCCAGCAGTGTGCAGGGTTACTCC. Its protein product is CASSVQGYS. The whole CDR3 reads CASSVQGYSDYTF.

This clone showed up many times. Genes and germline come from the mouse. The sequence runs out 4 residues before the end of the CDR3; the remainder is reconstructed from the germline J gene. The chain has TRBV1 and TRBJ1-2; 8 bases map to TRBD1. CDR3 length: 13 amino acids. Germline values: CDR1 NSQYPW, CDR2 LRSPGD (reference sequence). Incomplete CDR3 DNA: TGCACCTGCAGTGCAGACAGGGGGCGC. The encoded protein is CTCSADRGR. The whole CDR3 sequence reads CTCSADRGRDYTF.

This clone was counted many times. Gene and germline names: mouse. CDR3 DNA, as far as it was read: TGTGCCAGCAGTATACCAGGGGCCGGG. Amino acid sequence: CASSIPGAG. The whole CDR3 is CASSIPGAGQLYF. The chain uses TRBV19 and TRBJ2-2; possibly TRBD1 for D (6 bases). The CDR3 end lies 4 residues beyond the end of the read and is filled in from the germline J gene. V was cut by 1 base and J by 6 bases, with 7 bases left in between. Per germline, CDR1 FNHDT and CDR2 SITEND (reference sequence). This CDR3 has 13 amino acids.

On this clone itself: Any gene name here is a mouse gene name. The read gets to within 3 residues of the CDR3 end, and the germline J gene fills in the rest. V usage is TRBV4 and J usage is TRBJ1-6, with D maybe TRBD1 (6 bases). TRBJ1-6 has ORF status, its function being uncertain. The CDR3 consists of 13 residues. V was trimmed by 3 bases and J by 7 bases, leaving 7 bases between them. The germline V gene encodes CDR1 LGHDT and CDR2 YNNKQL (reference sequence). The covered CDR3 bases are TGTGCCAGCAGCTACAGGGGCAATTCGCCC. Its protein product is CASSYRGNSP. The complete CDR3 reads CASSYRGNSPLYF.

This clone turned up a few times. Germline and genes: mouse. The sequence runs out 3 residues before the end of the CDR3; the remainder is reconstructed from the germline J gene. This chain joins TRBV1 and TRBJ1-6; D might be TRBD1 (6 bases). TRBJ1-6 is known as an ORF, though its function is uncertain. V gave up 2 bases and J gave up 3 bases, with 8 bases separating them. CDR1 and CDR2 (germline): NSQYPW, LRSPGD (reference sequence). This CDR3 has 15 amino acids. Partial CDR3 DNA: TGCACCTGCAGTGCAAACAGGGTCTATAATTCGCCC. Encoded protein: CTCSANRVYNSP. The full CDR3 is CTCSANRVYNSPLYF.

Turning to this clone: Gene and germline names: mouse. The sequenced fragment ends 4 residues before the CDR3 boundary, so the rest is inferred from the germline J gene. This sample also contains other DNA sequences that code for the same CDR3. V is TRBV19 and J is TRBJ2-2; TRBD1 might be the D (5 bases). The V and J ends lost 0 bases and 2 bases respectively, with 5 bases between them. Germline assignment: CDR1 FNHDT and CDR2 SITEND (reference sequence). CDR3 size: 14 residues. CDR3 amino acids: CASSIAGNTGQLYF. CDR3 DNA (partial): TGTGCCAGCAGTATAGCAGGGAACACCGGG.

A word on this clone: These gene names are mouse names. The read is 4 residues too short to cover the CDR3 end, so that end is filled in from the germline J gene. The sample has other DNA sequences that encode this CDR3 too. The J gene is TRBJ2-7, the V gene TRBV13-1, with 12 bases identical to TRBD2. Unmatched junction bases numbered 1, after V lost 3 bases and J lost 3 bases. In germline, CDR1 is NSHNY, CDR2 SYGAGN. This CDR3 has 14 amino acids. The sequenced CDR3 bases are TGTGCCAGCAGTGGGACTGGGGGGGACTAT. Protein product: CASSGTGGDY. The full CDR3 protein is CASSGTGGDYEQYF.

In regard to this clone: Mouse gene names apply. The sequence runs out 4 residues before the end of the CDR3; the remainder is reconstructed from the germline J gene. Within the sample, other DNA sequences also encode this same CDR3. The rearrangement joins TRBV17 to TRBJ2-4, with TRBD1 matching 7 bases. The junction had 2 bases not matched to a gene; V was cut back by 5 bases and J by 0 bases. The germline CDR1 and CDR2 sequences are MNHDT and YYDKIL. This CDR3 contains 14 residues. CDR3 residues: CASSHRGSQNTLYF. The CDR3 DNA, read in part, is TGTGCTAGCAGTCACAGGGGTAGTCAAAAC.